The rows below give T cell receptor beta chains drawn from one sample of a study of identifying expanded T cells in peripheral blood. Some clones are missing from TCRdb's copy, which holds only in-frame ones; the method was immunoSEQ multiplex PCR. This sample has 80,000 to 95,000 clones, with approximately 90% found just once. The sequenced sample was blood. These receptors came from a person between 18 and 75 years old in good health. The CDR3 runs from the conserved cysteine through the conserved F or W. Each record gives: D gene, clone size, J gene, V gene, CDR3 DNA, CDR3 protein. A D gene is named only where the DNA matches it firmly. Rows give clone size only sometimes, using once, few, many, or a class for an expanded clone.

d_gene: TRBD2
abundance: -
j_gene: TRBJ2-1
v_gene: TRBV5-1
CDR3nt: TGCGCCAGCCGTACCGGGACTACCTCCTACAATGAGCAGTTCTTC
CDR3aa: CASRTGTTSYNEQFF

d_gene: TRBD1
abundance: few
j_gene: TRBJ1-5
v_gene: TRBV28
CDR3nt: TGTGCCAGCAGTCCCGACAGGGGGGTGGACAATCAGCCCCAGCATTTT
CDR3aa: CASSPDRGVDNQPQHF

d_gene: TRBD1
abundance: -
j_gene: TRBJ2-1
v_gene: TRBV7-9
CDR3nt: TGTGCCAGCGGACCGCTCGGGACAGGGTCAGAAAATGAGCAGTTCTTC
CDR3aa: CASGPLGTGSENEQFF

d_gene: TRBD2
abundance: once
j_gene: TRBJ2-1
v_gene: TRBV9
CDR3nt: TGTGCCAGCAGCGTTGGACTAGCGGCCAGGAATGAGCAGTTCTTC
CDR3aa: CASSVGLAARNEQFF

d_gene: -
abundance: -
j_gene: TRBJ1-1
v_gene: TRBV28
CDR3nt: TGTGCCAGCAGTTTACCTGGCACTGAAGCTTTCTTT
CDR3aa: CASSLPGTEAFF

d_gene: -
abundance: -
j_gene: TRBJ2-7
v_gene: TRBV2
CDR3nt: TGTGCCATCGTAACAGGTCCAGGCTCCTACGAGCAGTACTTC
CDR3aa: CAIVTGPGSYEQYF

d_gene: -
abundance: few
j_gene: TRBJ2-1
v_gene: TRBV27
CDR3nt: TGTGCCAGCAGTTTACCAGTTCCGGGGGAGCAGTTCTTC
CDR3aa: CASSLPVPGEQFF

d_gene: -
abundance: -
j_gene: TRBJ1-6
v_gene: TRBV7-2
CDR3nt: TGTGCCAGCAGCTCAGACGGCCCTGGGGGGAATTCACCCCTCCACTTT
CDR3aa: CASSSDGPGGNSPLHF

d_gene: -
abundance: -
j_gene: TRBJ2-7
v_gene: TRBV9
CDR3nt: TGTGCCAGCAGCGTAGGCGGGGTCCTCTACGAGCAGTACTTC
CDR3aa: CASSVGGVLYEQYF

d_gene: -
abundance: -
j_gene: TRBJ1-4
v_gene: TRBV5-1
CDR3nt: TGCGCCAGCAGCTCGGGACGGACTAATGAAAAACTGTTTTTT
CDR3aa: CASSSGRTNEKLFF

d_gene: TRBD1
abundance: once
j_gene: TRBJ1-5
v_gene: TRBV28
CDR3nt: TGTGCCAGCAGTTTACAGGGGGTTCGTAATCAGCCCCAGCATTTT
CDR3aa: CASSLQGVRNQPQHF

d_gene: -
abundance: -
j_gene: TRBJ1-4
v_gene: TRBV2
CDR3nt: TGTGCCAGCAGTGAAACCCAGCCACTGTTTTTT
CDR3aa: CASSETQPLFF

d_gene: -
abundance: -
j_gene: TRBJ1-3
v_gene: TRBV2
CDR3nt: TGTGCCAGCAGCTCGACAGCAATCGAAAACACCATATATTTT
CDR3aa: CASSSTAIENTIYF

d_gene: TRBD1
abundance: -
j_gene: TRBJ2-7
v_gene: TRBV11-2
CDR3nt: TGTGCCAGCAGCTTCCGGGACAGGTACTACGAGCAGTACTTC
CDR3aa: CASSFRDRYYEQYF

d_gene: -
abundance: -
j_gene: TRBJ1-1
v_gene: TRBV18
CDR3nt: TGTGCCAGCTCACCAGACCGAAAGAACACTGAAGCTTTCTTT
CDR3aa: CASSPDRKNTEAFF

d_gene: TRBD1
abundance: once
j_gene: TRBJ2-3
v_gene: TRBV2
CDR3nt: TGTGCCAGCAGTAGACAGGGGGCAGGCACAGATACGCAGTATTTT
CDR3aa: CASSRQGAGTDTQYF

d_gene: -
abundance: once
j_gene: TRBJ2-5
v_gene: TRBV21-1
CDR3nt: TGTGCCAGCAGCAATCGGGGGACAGGTACACCATTTGAGACCCAGTACTTC
CDR3aa: CASSNRGTGTPFETQYF

d_gene: -
abundance: -
j_gene: TRBJ2-3
v_gene: TRBV27
CDR3nt: TGTGCCACCTACGGAGATACGCAGTATTTT
CDR3aa: CATYGDTQYF

d_gene: TRBD2
abundance: once
j_gene: TRBJ2-1
v_gene: TRBV7-3
CDR3nt: TGTGCCAGCAGCTTAGCGCTGCGTGTTGGGACTATATACAATGAGCAGTTCTTC
CDR3aa: CASSLALRVGTIYNEQFF

d_gene: -
abundance: -
j_gene: TRBJ2-3
v_gene: TRBV27
CDR3nt: TGTGCCAGCTCAGGATCGACTAACACCCGTGGTTTCGATACGCAGTATTTT
CDR3aa: CASSGSTNTRGFDTQYF

d_gene: -
abundance: -
j_gene: TRBJ1-1
v_gene: TRBV19
CDR3nt: TGTGCCAGTAGATTCCGGGGCCGTAGTGCCGGGAACACTGAAGCTTTCTTT
CDR3aa: CASRFRGRSAGNTEAFF

d_gene: -
abundance: -
j_gene: TRBJ2-7
v_gene: TRBV2
CDR3nt: TGTGCCAGTAGCCGGGACAACCTATACGAGCAGTACTTC
CDR3aa: CASSRDNLYEQYF

d_gene: -
abundance: -
j_gene: TRBJ2-1
v_gene: TRBV5-4
CDR3nt: TGTGCCAGCAGCTTGGGCTTTACGGGCTACAATGAGCAGTTCTTC
CDR3aa: CASSLGFTGYNEQFF

d_gene: TRBD1
abundance: -
j_gene: TRBJ2-2
v_gene: TRBV28
CDR3nt: TGTGCCAGCCGTCAGGGGGCGCGGGTCACCGGGGAGCTGTTTTTT
CDR3aa: CASRQGARVTGELFF

d_gene: -
abundance: -
j_gene: TRBJ2-3
v_gene: TRBV11-2
CDR3nt: TGTGCCAGCACTCAAAGGCGGCTAGCGAGTAGCACAGATACGCAGTATTTT
CDR3aa: CASTQRRLASSTDTQYF

d_gene: -
abundance: once
j_gene: TRBJ1-3
v_gene: TRBV28
CDR3nt: TGTGCCAGCGGGCAAGGAAACACCATATATTTT
CDR3aa: CASGQGNTIYF

d_gene: TRBD1
abundance: -
j_gene: TRBJ2-7
v_gene: TRBV19
CDR3nt: TGTGCCAGTAGCCCCGGGACAGGGGGTTGGTACGAGCAGTACTTC
CDR3aa: CASSPGTGGWYEQYF

d_gene: TRBD2
abundance: -
j_gene: TRBJ2-4
v_gene: TRBV6-1
CDR3nt: TGTGCCAGCAGTGTCCGGGAGGGAAGGGGGGCCAAAAACATTCAGTACTTC
CDR3aa: CASSVREGRGAKNIQYF

d_gene: -
abundance: -
j_gene: TRBJ2-5
v_gene: TRBV7-3
CDR3nt: TGTGCCAGCAGCTTTCTCGGGGGGCAGGAGGAGACCCAGTACTTC
CDR3aa: CASSFLGGQEETQYF

d_gene: -
abundance: many
j_gene: TRBJ2-5
v_gene: TRBV6-1
CDR3nt: TGTGCCAGCAGTGAGGGGGCAGGTCGTCAAGAGACCCAGTACTTC
CDR3aa: CASSEGAGRQETQYF

d_gene: -
abundance: -
j_gene: TRBJ1-2
v_gene: TRBV30
CDR3nt: TGTGCCCGAAGTGGGCAGCCTTATGGCTACACCTTC
CDR3aa: CARSGQPYGYTF

d_gene: -
abundance: -
j_gene: TRBJ1-1
v_gene: TRBV7-9
CDR3nt: TGTGCCAGCAGCGCGGGAGGGGGACTGAACACTGAAGCTTTCTTT
CDR3aa: CASSAGGGLNTEAFF

d_gene: -
abundance: -
j_gene: TRBJ2-7
v_gene: TRBV29-1
CDR3nt: TGCAGCGTCGATGTACTAGGCGGCGAGCAGTACTTC
CDR3aa: CSVDVLGGEQYF

d_gene: -
abundance: -
j_gene: TRBJ2-7
v_gene: TRBV5-1
CDR3nt: TGCGCCAGCAGCTACGGGGCCATCTACGAGCAGTACTTC
CDR3aa: CASSYGAIYEQYF

d_gene: TRBD2
abundance: -
j_gene: TRBJ2-1
v_gene: TRBV5-4
CDR3nt: TGTGCCAGCAGCTTGGGGCTAGCGGGGGAAGGTGAGCAGTTCTTC
CDR3aa: CASSLGLAGEGEQFF

d_gene: -
abundance: -
j_gene: TRBJ2-5
v_gene: TRBV21-1
CDR3nt: TGTGCCAGCAGTTTGGGCGCCGAGTGGGGCCGGGTTGGAGAGACCCAGTACTTC
CDR3aa: CASSLGAEWGRVGETQYF

d_gene: TRBD2
abundance: once
j_gene: TRBJ2-1
v_gene: TRBV9
CDR3nt: TGTGCCAGCACTCCGACTAGCGGGGGTTACGACAATGAGCAGTTCTTC
CDR3aa: CASTPTSGGYDNEQFF

d_gene: -
abundance: -
j_gene: TRBJ2-2
v_gene: TRBV9
CDR3nt: TGTGCCAGCAGCCCAAAAGGGGGGACCACCGGGGAGCTGTTTTTT
CDR3aa: CASSPKGGTTGELFF

d_gene: -
abundance: -
j_gene: TRBJ2-3
v_gene: TRBV7-2
CDR3nt: TGTGCCAGCAGCTTACAGGCCACAGATACGCAGTATTTT
CDR3aa: CASSLQATDTQYF

d_gene: -
abundance: -
j_gene: TRBJ2-7
v_gene: TRBV21-1
CDR3nt: TGTGCCAGCAGCCCTGAGCGGGGGGACTCCTACGAGCAGTACTTC
CDR3aa: CASSPERGDSYEQYF

d_gene: -
abundance: -
j_gene: TRBJ1-2
v_gene: TRBV25-1
CDR3nt: TGTGCCAGCAGTGGCAGAGCTAACTATGGCTACACCTTC
CDR3aa: CASSGRANYGYTF

d_gene: -
abundance: -
j_gene: TRBJ2-7
v_gene: TRBV4-2
CDR3nt: TGTGCCAGCAGCCAAGCGTCGGACGGCTCCAACGAGCAGTACTTC
CDR3aa: CASSQASDGSNEQYF

d_gene: TRBD2
abundance: -
j_gene: TRBJ2-5
v_gene: TRBV9
CDR3nt: TGTGCCAGCAGCTCAGGTCCGGGACTAGACCTCGGGACCCAGTACTTC
CDR3aa: CASSSGPGLDLGTQYF

d_gene: -
abundance: -
j_gene: TRBJ1-1
v_gene: TRBV7-8
CDR3nt: TGTGCCAGCAGCTTAGTTAGGGAAGGTCGAGCTTTCTTT
CDR3aa: CASSLVREGRAFF

d_gene: -
abundance: -
j_gene: TRBJ2-5
v_gene: TRBV5-1
CDR3nt: TGCGCCAGCAGCTTGGATGCCGCCCAAGAGACCCAGTACTTC
CDR3aa: CASSLDAAQETQYF

d_gene: -
abundance: -
j_gene: TRBJ1-5
v_gene: TRBV5-6
CDR3nt: TGTGCCAGCAGCTTATCTGAGGGCAGGCCCCAGCATTTT
CDR3aa: CASSLSEGRPQHF

d_gene: -
abundance: -
j_gene: TRBJ2-5
v_gene: TRBV10-2
CDR3nt: TGCGCCAGCAGTGCCTCTACTAGAGTTGAGACCCAGTACTTC
CDR3aa: CASSASTRVETQYF

d_gene: -
abundance: -
j_gene: TRBJ1-2
v_gene: TRBV30
CDR3nt: TGTGCCTGGATATATGGACGGGGACTAGTCAGGAGCTATGGCTACACCTTC
CDR3aa: CAWIYGRGLVRSYGYTF

d_gene: -
abundance: -
j_gene: TRBJ2-6
v_gene: TRBV6-1
CDR3nt: TGTGCCAGCACGGGGGCGGGGGCCAACGTCCTGACTTTC
CDR3aa: CASTGAGANVLTF

d_gene: TRBD1
abundance: -
j_gene: TRBJ2-3
v_gene: TRBV5-4
CDR3nt: TGTGCCAGCAGCTTGGACAGGGGCACCACAGATACGCAGTATTTT
CDR3aa: CASSLDRGTTDTQYF

d_gene: TRBD1
abundance: -
j_gene: TRBJ1-6
v_gene: TRBV7-8
CDR3nt: TGTGCCAGCAGCTCAATCCGATCAGGGGGCCCGAATTCACCCCTCCACTTT
CDR3aa: CASSSIRSGGPNSPLHF

d_gene: TRBD1
abundance: -
j_gene: TRBJ2-7
v_gene: TRBV18
CDR3nt: TGTGCCAGCTCCCGGGACAGTGCAGCCTACGAGCAGTACTTC
CDR3aa: CASSRDSAAYEQYF

d_gene: -
abundance: -
j_gene: TRBJ2-5
v_gene: TRBV6-5
CDR3nt: TGTGCCAGCAGTTACTCAGGGCAGCGGACCCAGTACTTC
CDR3aa: CASSYSGQRTQYF

d_gene: TRBD2
abundance: -
j_gene: TRBJ2-7
v_gene: TRBV27
CDR3nt: TGTGCCAGCAGTTTAGTAGCGGGAGATCTCGAGCAGTACTTC
CDR3aa: CASSLVAGDLEQYF

d_gene: TRBD1
abundance: -
j_gene: TRBJ1-5
v_gene: TRBV28
CDR3nt: TGTGCCAGCAGCCCAGACAGGGCTAGCAATCAGCCCCAGCATTTT
CDR3aa: CASSPDRASNQPQHF

d_gene: -
abundance: once
j_gene: TRBJ1-5
v_gene: TRBV28
CDR3nt: TGTGCCAGCAGTTCAGGGGACAATCAGCCCCAGCATTTT
CDR3aa: CASSSGDNQPQHF

d_gene: -
abundance: once
j_gene: TRBJ2-3
v_gene: TRBV27
CDR3nt: TGTGCCAGCGGATTAGGGAGTGATACGCAGTATTTT
CDR3aa: CASGLGSDTQYF

d_gene: -
abundance: -
j_gene: TRBJ1-1
v_gene: TRBV28
CDR3nt: TGTGCCAGCAGTTTCAGTGGAAGGAACACTGAAGCTTTCTTT
CDR3aa: CASSFSGRNTEAFF

d_gene: -
abundance: -
j_gene: TRBJ2-5
v_gene: TRBV5-6
CDR3nt: TGTGCCAGCAGCTCAGGGTTTTCAGAGACCCAGTACTTC
CDR3aa: CASSSGFSETQYF